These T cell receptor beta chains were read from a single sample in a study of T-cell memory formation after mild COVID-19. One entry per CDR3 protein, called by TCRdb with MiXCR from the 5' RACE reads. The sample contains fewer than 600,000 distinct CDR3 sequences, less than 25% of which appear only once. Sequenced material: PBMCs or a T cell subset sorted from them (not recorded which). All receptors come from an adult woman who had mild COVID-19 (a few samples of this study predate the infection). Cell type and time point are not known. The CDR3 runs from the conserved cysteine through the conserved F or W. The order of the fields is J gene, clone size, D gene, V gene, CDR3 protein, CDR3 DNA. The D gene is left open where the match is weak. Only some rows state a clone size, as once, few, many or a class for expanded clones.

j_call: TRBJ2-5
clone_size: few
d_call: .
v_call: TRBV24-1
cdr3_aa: CATSDLTTSTQYF
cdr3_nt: TGTGCCACCAGTGACCTGACTACTTCGACCCAGTACTTC

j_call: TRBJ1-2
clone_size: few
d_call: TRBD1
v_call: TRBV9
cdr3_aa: CASSGQGGRAYGYTF
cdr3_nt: TGTGCCAGCAGCGGACAGGGGGGGCGCGCCTATGGCTACACCTTC

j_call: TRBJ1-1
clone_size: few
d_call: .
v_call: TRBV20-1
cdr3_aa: CSARTPRGVTNTEAFF
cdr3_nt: TGCAGTGCTAGAACTCCTCGCGGGGTTACGAACACTGAAGCTTTCTTT

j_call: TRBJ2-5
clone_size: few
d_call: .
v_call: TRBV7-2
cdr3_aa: CASSHLERIKGETQYF
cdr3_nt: TGTGCCAGCAGCCACCTTGAACGGATTAAAGGGGAGACCCAGTACTTC

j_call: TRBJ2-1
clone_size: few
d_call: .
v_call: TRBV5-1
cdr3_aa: CASSLGGDTYNEQFF
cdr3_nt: TGCGCCAGCAGCTTGGGCGGGGACACCTACAATGAGCAGTTCTTC

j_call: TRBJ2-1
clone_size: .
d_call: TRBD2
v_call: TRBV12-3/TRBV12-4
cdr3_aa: CASGPGTSSSLNYNEQFF
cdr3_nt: TGTGCCAGCGGTCCAGGGACTAGCTCTTCCCTGAACTACAATGAGCAGTTCTTC

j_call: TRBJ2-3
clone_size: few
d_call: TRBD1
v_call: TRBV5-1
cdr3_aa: CASSRGQITDTQYF
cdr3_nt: TGCGCCAGCAGCCGGGGACAGATCACAGATACGCAGTATTTT

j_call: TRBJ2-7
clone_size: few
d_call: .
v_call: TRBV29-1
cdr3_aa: CSVAGSYEQYF
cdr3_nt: TGCAGCGTCGCAGGGTCCTACGAGCAGTACTTC

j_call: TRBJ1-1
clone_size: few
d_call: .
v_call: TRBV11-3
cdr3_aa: CASGPLNTEAFF
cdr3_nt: TGTGCCAGCGGCCCGCTGAACACTGAAGCTTTCTTT

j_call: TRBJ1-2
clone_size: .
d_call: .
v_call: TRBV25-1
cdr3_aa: CASRPTGAYYGYTF
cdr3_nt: TGTGCCAGCAGGCCCACGGGGGCATACTATGGCTACACCTTC

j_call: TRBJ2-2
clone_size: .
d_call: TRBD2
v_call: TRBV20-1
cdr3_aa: CSATPPGLAGTTGWNGELFF
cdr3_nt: TGCAGTGCTACTCCACCGGGACTAGCGGGAACGACAGGTTGGAACGGGGAGCTGTTTTTT

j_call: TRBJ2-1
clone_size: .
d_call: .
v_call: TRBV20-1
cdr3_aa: CSARDPRVQGSYNEQFF
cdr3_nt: TGCAGTGCTAGAGATCCAAGGGTGCAGGGCTCCTACAATGAGCAGTTCTTC

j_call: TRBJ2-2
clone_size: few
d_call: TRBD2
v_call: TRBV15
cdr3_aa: CATSRTSRTGELFF
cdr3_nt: TGTGCCACCAGCCGGACTAGTCGCACCGGGGAGCTGTTTTTT